This T cell receptor beta chain was profiled in a study of regulatory T cells in long-lasting Graves disease. Details on this clonotype: This could be a read error, since a much larger clone is one nucleotide away.

In building TCR beta libraries, iRepertoire HTBI primers were used together with Arm-PCR of CDR3 regions. TCRdb ran MiXCR on the multiplex PCR reads and lists one entry per CDR3 protein. The table shows roughly 700,000 distinct CDR3 sequences, with around 30% occurring only once. The time point here: persistent/refractory GD, antithyroid drugs over 5 years with positive TRAb. PBMCs provided the RNA from which the TCR library was made. Germline V gene data show CDR1 as MNHEY and CDR2 as SVGEGT. Trimming took off 2 bases at V and 0 bases at J, with 7 bases between the two ends. The CDR3 spans 14 residues.

This receptor was obtained from a female donor with Graves disease. The rearrangement joins TRBV6-2 or TRBV6-3 to TRBJ2-5; a weak D match, TRBD1 (6 bases). This specimen was peripheral blood mononuclear cells (PBMCs), taken when the disease was refractory, from a patient treated with antithyroid drugs. The CDR3 sequence: CASSYGGHQETQYF. CDR3 DNA sequence: TGTGCCAGCAGTTACGGGGGCCACCAAGAGACCCAGTACTTC.